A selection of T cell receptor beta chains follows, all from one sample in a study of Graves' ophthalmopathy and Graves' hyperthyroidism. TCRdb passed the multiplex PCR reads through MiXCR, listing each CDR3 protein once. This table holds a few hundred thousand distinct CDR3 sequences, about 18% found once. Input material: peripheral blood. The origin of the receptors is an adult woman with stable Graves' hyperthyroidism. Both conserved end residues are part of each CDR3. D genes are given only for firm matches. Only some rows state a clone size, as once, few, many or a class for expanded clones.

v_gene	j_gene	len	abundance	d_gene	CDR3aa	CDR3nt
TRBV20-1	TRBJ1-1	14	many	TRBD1	CSARGQGEGTEAFF	TGCAGTGCTAGAGGCCAGGGGGAAGGCACTGAAGCTTTCTTT
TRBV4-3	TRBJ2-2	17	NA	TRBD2	CASSRLGTTGDTGELFF	TGCGCCAGCAGCCGACTAGGGACTACCGGGGACACCGGGGAGCTGTTTTTT
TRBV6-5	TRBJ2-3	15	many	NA	CASSYGRGTTDTQYF	TGTGCCAGCAGTTATGGGCGGGGAACCACAGATACGCAGTATTTT
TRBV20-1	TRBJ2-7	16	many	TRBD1	CSARDGGTGVGYEQYF	TGCAGTGCTAGAGATGGAGGGACAGGGGTGGGGTACGAGCAGTACTTC
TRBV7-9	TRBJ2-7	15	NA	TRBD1	CASSFPGQGLYEQYF	TGTGCCAGCAGCTTCCCGGGACAGGGACTATACGAGCAGTACTTC
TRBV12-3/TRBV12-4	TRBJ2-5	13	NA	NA	CASSSHGKETQYF	TGTGCCAGCAGTTCTCACGGGAAAGAGACCCAGTACTTC
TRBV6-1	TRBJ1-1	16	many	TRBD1	CASSAGTEELNTEAFF	TGTGCCAGCAGTGCAGGGACAGAGGAACTGAACACTGAAGCTTTCTTT
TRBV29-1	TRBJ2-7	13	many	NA	CSVATGRVYEQYF	TGCAGCGTTGCTACAGGGAGGGTTTACGAGCAGTACTTC
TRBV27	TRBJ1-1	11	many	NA	CASGVNTEAFF	TGTGCCAGCGGGGTGAACACTGAAGCTTTCTTT
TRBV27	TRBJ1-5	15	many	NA	CASSNAQGRNQPQHF	TGTGCCAGCAGTAACGCCCAGGGGCGCAATCAGCCCCAGCATTTT
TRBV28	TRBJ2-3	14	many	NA	CASSPGALADTQYF	TGTGCCAGCAGTCCCGGGGCGCTTGCAGATACGCAGTATTTT
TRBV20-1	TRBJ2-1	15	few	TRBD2	CSAPPPSGGYNEKFF	TGCAGTGCTCCTCCCCCTAGCGGGGGATACAATGAGAAGTTCTTC
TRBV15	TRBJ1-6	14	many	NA	CATSRVRGASPLHF	TGTGCCACCAGCAGAGTCCGGGGGGCATCACCCCTCCACTTT
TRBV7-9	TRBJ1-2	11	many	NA	CASGTNYGYTF	TGTGCCTCAGGGACCAACTATGGCTACACCTTC
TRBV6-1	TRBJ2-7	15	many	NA	CASGSTLTGSGEQYF	TGTGCCAGCGGATCTACGTTAACAGGGAGTGGCGAGCAGTACTTC
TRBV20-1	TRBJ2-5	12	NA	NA	CSAQTSVETQYF	TGCAGTGCTCAGACTAGTGTGGAGACCCAGTACTTC
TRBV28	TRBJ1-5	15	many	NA	CASIGGPEFNQPQHF	TGTGCCAGCATCGGAGGGCCCGAATTCAATCAGCCCCAGCATTTT
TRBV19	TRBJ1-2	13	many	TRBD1	CASSTGQGYGYTF	TGTGCCAGTAGTACGGGACAGGGTTATGGCTACACCTTC
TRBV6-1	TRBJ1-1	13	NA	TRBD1	CASSRTGGMKAFF	TGTGCCAGCAGTAGGACAGGGGGCATGAAAGCTTTCTTT
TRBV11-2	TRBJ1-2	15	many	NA	CASSFLMGTNYGYTF	TGTGCCAGCAGCTTTCTAATGGGGACAAACTATGGCTACACCTTC
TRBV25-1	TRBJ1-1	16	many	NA	CASSDPRKTSNTEAFF	TGTGCCAGCAGTGACCCAAGAAAGACGAGCAACACTGAAGCTTTCTTT
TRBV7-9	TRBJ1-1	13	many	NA	CASSFSGLGEAFF	TGTGCCAGCAGCTTTAGTGGCCTCGGTGAAGCTTTCTTT
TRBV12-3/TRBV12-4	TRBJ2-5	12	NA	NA	CASRVLQETQYF	TGTGCCAGCAGGGTCCTCCAAGAGACCCAGTACTTC
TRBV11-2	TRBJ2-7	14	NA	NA	CASSLRPIPYEQYF	TGTGCCAGCAGCTTGAGACCTATTCCATACGAGCAGTACTTC
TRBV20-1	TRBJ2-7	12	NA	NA	CSASDFSYEQYF	TGCAGTGCTAGCGACTTTTCCTACGAGCAGTACTTC
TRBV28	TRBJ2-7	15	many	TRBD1	CASSSSPGQGYEQYF	TGTGCCAGCAGTTCTTCACCGGGACAGGGCTACGAGCAGTACTTC
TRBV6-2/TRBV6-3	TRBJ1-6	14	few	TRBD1	CASTLDRGVSPLHF	TGTGCCAGCACCCTTGACAGGGGAGTTTCACCCCTCCACTTT
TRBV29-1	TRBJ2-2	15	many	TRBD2	CSVRESGKNTGELFF	TGCAGCGTCCGCGAGAGCGGGAAGAACACCGGGGAGCTGTTTTTT
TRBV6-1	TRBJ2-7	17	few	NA	CASSALTLAALLSEQYF	TGTGCCAGCAGCGCCCTCACCTTAGCGGCCCTTTTATCTGAGCAGTACTTC
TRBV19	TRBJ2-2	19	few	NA	CASTYRGTSGNSNTGELFF	TGTGCCAGTACGTACAGGGGGACTAGTGGGAACTCGAACACCGGGGAGCTGTTTTTT
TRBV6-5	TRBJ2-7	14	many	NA	CASSYAGQLYEQYF	TGTGCCAGCAGTTACGCCGGACAGCTCTACGAGCAGTACTTC
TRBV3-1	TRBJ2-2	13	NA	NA	CASSGGLAGELFF	TGTGCCAGCAGCGGTGGGTTGGCCGGGGAGCTGTTTTTT
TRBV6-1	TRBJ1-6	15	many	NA	CASTLGGSYNSPLHF	TGTGCCAGCACCCTAGGGGGCTCCTATAATTCACCCCTCCACTTT
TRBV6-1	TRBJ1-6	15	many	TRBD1	CASSAGTGGGSPLHF	TGTGCCAGCAGTGCGGGGACAGGGGGCGGTTCACCCCTCCACTTT
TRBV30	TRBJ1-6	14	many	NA	CAWSAGRSNSPLHF	TGTGCCTGGAGTGCGGGCAGGAGTAATTCACCCCTCCACTTT
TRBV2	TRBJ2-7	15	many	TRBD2	CASSAGTSGSGEQYF	TGTGCCAGCAGTGCGGGGACTAGCGGGAGTGGTGAGCAGTACTTC
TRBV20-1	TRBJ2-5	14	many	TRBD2	CSARGTSRQETQYF	TGCAGTGCTAGAGGGACTAGCAGACAAGAGACCCAGTACTTC
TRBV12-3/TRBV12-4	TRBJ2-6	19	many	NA	CASSLGRRGLNSGANVLTF	TGTGCCAGCAGTTTAGGTCGCAGGGGCCTAAACTCTGGGGCCAACGTCCTGACTTTC
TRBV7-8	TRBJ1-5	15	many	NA	CASSLVSWDNQPQHF	TGTGCCAGCAGCTTAGTCTCTTGGGACAATCAGCCCCAGCATTTT
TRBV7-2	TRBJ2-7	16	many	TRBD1	CASTRTGGQRGYEQYF	TGTGCCAGCACCCGTACAGGGGGCCAACGGGGCTACGAGCAGTACTTC
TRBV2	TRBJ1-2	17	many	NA	CASLALFGAFPNYGYTF	TGTGCCAGCTTGGCACTATTCGGGGCTTTCCCTAACTATGGCTACACCTTC
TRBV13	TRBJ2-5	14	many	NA	CASSFGLHRETQYF	TGTGCCAGCAGCTTTGGGCTCCATAGGGAGACCCAGTACTTC